The entry that follows covers one T cell receptor beta chain sequence. TCRdb's copy holds only in-frame clones and misses some; the assay was immunoSEQ multiplex PCR. The data hold about 680,000 clones, with around 89% observed a single time. This sample is drawn from a study of Ad26.COV2.S vaccination and SARS-CoV-2 variants. Study-wide context: A COV1001 Ad26.COV2.S trial-arm participant provided the sample.

There are 16 residues in the CDR3. Germline V gene lookup returns CDR1 WSHSY and CDR2 SAAADI. With 10 bases clipped from V and 3 bases from J, the junction kept 12 bases outside the gene matches. Treatment specified: some 19 received Ad26.COV2.S at low or high dose, single or two shots; about 5 received placebo; per-sample allocation not given. Sample collection was performed on day 63 after the first vaccine or placebo injection. The rearrangement joins TRBV10-2 to TRBJ1-5; the match to TRBD1 covers 10 bases. The receptor comes from a person aged 18-65 years who received the Ad26.COV2.S COVID-19 vaccine or a placebo. The specimen was peripheral blood, collected in a trial of Ad26.COV2.S vaccine versus placebo. As DNA, the CDR3 is TGCGCCACCAAGGTTCCCGGGACAGGGGACAATCAGCCCCAGCATTTT. Protein product: CATKVPGTGDNQPQHF.